This T cell receptor (beta chain) is from a study of T cell responses to AZD1222 COVID-19 vaccine. Study outcomes and limitations: After two AZD1222 doses, spike-specific TCR breadth and depth rose versus day 0. Mostly white British, mostly female donors; authors suggested clonal diversity may be underestimated. Unmutated variant regions are reportedly targeted by nearly half of spike-specific TCRs. At baseline, seropositivity was found in only 5 to 7 AZD1222 recipients.

Libraries were prepared by immunoSEQ multiplex PCR; TCRdb keeps only in-frame clonotypes and omits some of them. The table lists approximately 130,000 clones, roughly 88% of them singletons. Details on this clone: What it binds is not known.

CDR1 is SGHVS, CDR2 FNYEAQ, per germline. Trimming removed 3 bases from V and 1 base from J, with 12 bases in between. CDR3 length: 16 residues. The sequences come from peripheral blood, collected 28 days after the second AZD1222 dose. V and J are TRBV7-6 and TRBJ2-2, with a tentative D call TRBD1 (5 bases). The TCR sequence derives from an adult who received the AZD1222 COVID-19 vaccine. Here the CDR3 reads CASSFADRLNTGELFF. DNA of the CDR3: TGTGCCAGCAGCTTTGCCGACAGATTGAACACCGGGGAGCTGTTTTTT.